The 30 T cell receptor beta chains in this list originate from one sample, sequenced in a study of blood T cells in healthy people across ages. The authors ran a second PCR of roughly 7 to 11 cycles using a sample-barcoded 5' primer and a J-beta primer mix. TCRdb reanalysed the 5' RACE reads using MiXCR and keeps one entry per CDR3 protein. The sample records 850,000 to 1,000,000 distinct CDR3 sequences, around 54% being singletons. The specimen was blood. Every receptor here comes from a woman aged 55-69 years in good health.

This clonotype was seen more than once but under ten times. This sequence joins TRBV18 and TRBJ1-1; TRBD1 is a possible D gene (5 bases). The germline V and J ends were trimmed by 5 bases and 7 bases, with 20 bases remaining between them. This CDR3 is built from 15 residues. Germline V gene sequence: CDR1 KGHSH, CDR2 LQKENI. CDR3 nucleotides: TGTGCCAGCTCAGATTCCTCGACAGTTAAAAGTGAAGCTTTCTTT. This gives the protein CASSDSSTVKSEAFF.

This clonotype was seen once. This could be a read error, since a much larger clone is one nucleotide away. This chain links TRBV12-3 or TRBV12-4 with TRBJ2-7; D gene ambiguous. This CDR3 comprises 14 residues. The CDR3: CASSNSEVPYKQYF. DNA for the CDR3: TGTGCCAGCAGTAACAGTGAAGTGCCCTACAAGCAGTACTTC.

This rearrangement joins TRBV4-2 to TRBJ1-5; D is unresolved. Germline-derived CDR1 and CDR2 are LGHNA and YNFKEQ. The CDR3 length is 15 residues. Trimming left V 1 base short and J 9 bases short, with 16 bases between. The CDR3 DNA is TGTGCCAGCAGCCAAGGTTTGACGGCCGGTTGGCCCCAGCATTTT. It translates to CASSQGLTAGWPQHF.

The V gene is TRBV29-1, the J gene TRBJ2-7, with D unresolved. Germline V gene data show CDR1 as SQVTM and CDR2 as ANQGSEA. Deletions cut 5 bases from V and 0 bases from J, with 11 bases between. This CDR3 has 13 residues. The CDR3 region has the DNA TGCAGCGTTTTCAGCGAGAGCTCCTACGAGCAGTACTTC. It codes for CSVFSESSYEQYF.

This CDR3 reads CASSPPHNRGRGYTF. The DNA for the CDR3 is TGTGCCAGCAGTCCACCACACAACAGGGGCCGGGGCTACACCTTC. This chain uses TRBV28 with TRBJ1-2; 7 bases agree with TRBD1. The J segment lost 8 bases and the V segment lost 5 bases, leaving 14 bases of the junction unmatched. This CDR3 spans 15 amino acids. Germline loops: CDR1 MDHEN, CDR2 SYDVKM.

The chain links TRBV14 to TRBJ2-7; D is perhaps TRBD2 (5 bases). Trimming took 5 bases from V and 4 from J, leaving 15 bases between them. CDR1 is SGHDN, CDR2 FVKESK, per germline. This CDR3 region has 14 residues. CDR3 protein: CASSLLDNPYEQYF. As DNA, the CDR3 is TGTGCCAGCAGCTTACTAGACAACCCTTACGAGCAGTACTTC.

This clonotype was found a few times. This sequence joins TRBV4-1 and TRBJ1-4, with no clear D. This CDR3 region has 14 residues. Trimming took off 6 bases at V and 1 base at J, with 9 bases between the two ends. Germline V gene data show CDR1 as MGHRA and CDR2 as YSYEKL. The CDR3 is CASRHSGTNEKLFF. In nucleotides, the CDR3 is TGCGCCAGCAGACACAGCGGAACTAATGAAAAACTGTTTTTT.

This clonotype was counted between two and nine times. The chain carries TRBV28 and TRBJ2-7, with D tentatively TRBD2 (6 bases). CDR3 length equals 15 residues. The ends were cut back, 7 bases at V and 2 bases at J, with 18 bases in the middle. The germline V gene encodes CDR1 MDHEN and CDR2 SYDVKM. CDR3 sequence: CASTPSGEGPYEQYF. Here the CDR3 DNA reads TGTGCCAGCACCCCTTCGGGGGAAGGTCCCTACGAGCAGTACTTC.

The chain is built from TRBV11-1 and TRBJ2-2; 9 bases are a match to TRBD2. This CDR3 has 15 amino acids. Germline loops: CDR1 SGHAT, CDR2 FQDESV (reference sequence). V was clipped by 6 bases and J by 5 bases; unmatched bases: 7. CDR3 amino acids: CASRHSGSLTGELFF. DNA of the CDR3: TGTGCCAGCAGGCATAGCGGGAGTTTGACCGGGGAGCTGTTTTTT.

In its sample, this clonotype was seen a few times. CDR3 nucleotides: TGTGCCAGCAGCTTAAGAAGGTCCCCTCGGCGTACAGATACGCAGTATTTT. Encoded protein: CASSLRRSPRRTDTQYF. This chain uses TRBV7-2 with TRBJ2-3, with D unclear. CDR3 length: 17 residues. Trimming removed 2 bases at V and 3 bases at J, with 18 bases between. Germline assignment: CDR1 SGHTA and CDR2 FQGNSA.

This chain connects TRBV12-3 or TRBV12-4 to TRBJ2-4; the match to TRBD1 covers 7 bases. The CDR3 is 11 amino acids. The trim removed 6 bases at V and 13 bases at J, leaving 6 bases unmatched. This CDR3 reads CASRIGTEQYF. DNA for the CDR3: TGTGCCAGCAGAATCGGGACAGAACAGTACTTC.

The rearrangement links TRBV7-9 to TRBJ1-4; TRBD1 matches at 7 bases. Germline CDR1 reads SEHNR; CDR2 reads FQNEAQ (reference sequence). The CDR3 has 12 residues. J gave up 10 bases and V 3 bases, and 2 bases lay outside the gene matches. CDR3 DNA: TGTGCCAGCAGCTTGACAGGGCGAAAACTGTTTTTT. This sequence encodes CASSLTGRKLFF.

This rearrangement joins TRBV3-1 to TRBJ2-3; 12 positions match TRBD2. Germline V gives CDR1 LGHDT, CDR2 YNNKEL (reference sequence). This CDR3 has 15 amino acids. Germline trimming cut 1 base from V and 14 bases from J; bases unmatched to any gene: 10. The CDR3 nucleotides read TGTGCCAGCAGCCAAGCGCTAGCGGGAGGGCCGGATTTGTATTTT. It encodes CASSQALAGGPDLYF.

The chain employs TRBV7-9 and TRBJ2-7, with 10 nucleotides matching TRBD2. This CDR3 has 15 amino acids. J was trimmed by 10 bases and V by 1 base; bases with no gene match: 10. Germline V gene sequence: CDR1 SEHNR, CDR2 FQNEAQ (reference sequence). The CDR3 is CASSLEASGSRPQYF. CDR3 DNA sequence: TGTGCCAGCAGCTTAGAGGCTAGCGGGAGTCGTCCCCAGTACTTC.

This sequence joins TRBV28 and TRBJ1-5; 7 nucleotides line up with TRBD1. V dropped 3 bases and J dropped 0; count of bases not matched to a gene: 14. Per the germline V gene, CDR1 is MDHEN and CDR2 is SYDVKM. The CDR3 extends over 19 amino acids. The CDR3 bases are TGTGCCAGCAGTTTTTATGTGACGGGACAGAAGACTAGCAATCAGCCCCAGCATTTT. Translated, it gives CASSFYVTGQKTSNQPQHF.

The J gene is TRBJ2-2, the V gene TRBV21-1; whether TRBD1, the table's D call, matches the DNA was not checked. TRBV21-1 is an annotated pseudogene. The CDR3 is 16 residues long. Written as DNA, the CDR3 is TGTGCCAGCAGGGGGACAGGGGGAAAGATCACCGGGGAGCTGTTTTTT. Its protein product is CASRGTGGKITGELFF.

The chain carries TRBV7-3 and TRBJ2-5; 7 bases line up with TRBD2. CDR3 length equals 15 residues. V dropped 4 bases and J dropped 5; count of bases not matched to a gene: 10. Germline V gene lookup returns CDR1 SGHTA and CDR2 FQGTGA. CDR3 sequence: CASSSMAGVRETQYF. DNA of the CDR3: TGTGCCAGCAGCTCCATGGCGGGAGTGAGGGAGACCCAGTACTTC.

This clonotype has a handful of counts. V gene TRBV20-1 combines with J gene TRBJ2-1; possibly TRBD1 or TRBD2 for D (6 bases each). The CDR3 contains 14 residues. V was clipped by 5 bases and J by 3 bases, with 14 bases between them. From germline, CDR1 is DFQATT and CDR2 SNEGSKA (reference sequence). The CDR3 DNA sequence: TGCAGTGCTTTCGAGGGGGGCAACTACAATGAGCAGTTCTTC. It codes for CSAFEGGNYNEQFF.

This clonotype was detected only a few times. The chain couples TRBV10-3 to TRBJ2-7; perhaps TRBD1 as D (6 bases). CDR1 is ENHRY, CDR2 SYGVKD, per germline. The CDR3 loop spans 12 amino acids. V gave up 6 bases and J gave up 1 base, with 7 bases separating them. The CDR3 region has the DNA TGTGCCATCAGGGACAGTTCCTACGAGCAGTACTTC. Translated, it gives CAIRDSSYEQYF.

V usage is TRBV7-8 and J usage is TRBJ2-3; possibly TRBD1 for D (5 bases). Germline V gene lookup returns CDR1 SGHVS and CDR2 FQNEAQ. The CDR3 has 14 residues. The V gene lost 2 bases and the J gene lost 1 base, with 7 bases spanning the gap. The CDR3 is CASSLMGRTDTQYF. CDR3 coding DNA: TGTGCCAGCAGCTTAATGGGGCGCACAGATACGCAGTATTTT.

The CDR3 DNA reads TGCAGTGCTAGAAAACTAGCGGGGAGCACAGATACGCAGTATTTT. Encoded protein: CSARKLAGSTDTQYF. The gene calls are TRBV20-1 and TRBJ2-3; 10 bases fit TRBD2. V lost 2 bases and J lost 0; bases outside the gene matches: 2. CDR3 length: 15 residues. CDR1 DFQATT and CDR2 SNEGSKA come from the germline V gene (reference sequence).

The chain combines TRBV7-6 with TRBJ2-3, with 12 positions matching TRBD2. In germline, CDR1 is SGHVS, CDR2 FNYEAQ. With V trimmed by 0 bases and J by 0 bases, 7 bases remained unmatched. This CDR3 has 19 residues. CDR3 DNA: TGTGCCAGCAGCTTAGCGCTAATAGGGACTAGCGGGAGCACAGATACGCAGTATTTT. Amino acids: CASSLALIGTSGSTDTQYF.

This clonotype was detected only a few times. The rearrangement links TRBV28 to TRBJ2-3; 8 nucleotides match TRBD2. The ends lost 7 bases at V and 4 bases at J; junction bases unmatched: 13. The CDR3 has 16 amino acids. Per germline, CDR1 MDHEN and CDR2 SYDVKM. The CDR3 nucleotides are TGTGCCAGCATCGGGGGGGGAGGGGGATTGGCAGATACGCAGTATTTT. It translates to CASIGGGGGLADTQYF.

In this sample, this clonotype turned up a few times. The chain joins TRBV4-1 to TRBJ1-5; a weak D match, TRBD1 (5 bases). CDR1 and CDR2 from the germline V gene are MGHRA and YSYEKL. The V gene lost 2 bases and the J gene lost 5 bases, with 28 bases spanning the gap. The CDR3 has 20 residues. CDR3 sequence: CASSQPRAWYGTEKDQPQHF. As DNA, the CDR3 is TGCGCCAGCAGCCAACCGCGGGCATGGTACGGGACGGAGAAGGATCAGCCCCAGCATTTT.

To note about this clonotype: Given the absence of the conserved phenylalanine or tryptophan at the CDR3 end, a read error is likely. V and J are TRBV4-1 and TRBJ2-5; D not certain. This CDR3 has 14 residues. Trimming left V 2 bases short and J 1 base short, with 8 bases between. Per germline, CDR1 MGHRA and CDR2 YSYEKL. DNA for the CDR3: TGCGCCAGCAGCCAACCGTACAGCCAAGAGACCCAGTACGTC. This sequence encodes CASSQPYSQETQYV.

The chain combines TRBV6-5 with TRBJ1-6; no clear D gene. The germline gives CDR1 MNHEY, CDR2 SVGAGI. CDR3 size: 13 residues. The V and J ends lost 2 bases and 7 bases respectively, with 6 bases between them. CDR3 in amino acids: CASSYLQNSPLHF. In DNA form, the CDR3 reads TGTGCCAGCAGTTACCTTCAGAATTCACCCCTCCACTTT.

This chain links TRBV7-7 with TRBJ2-5, with D perhaps matching TRBD1 (6 bases). The CDR3 extends over 16 amino acids. The germline CDR1 and CDR2 sequences are SSHAT and FNYEAQ (reference sequence). Trimming cost V 5 bases and J 1 base, with 17 bases left between them. The CDR3 is CASSRRGGITQETQYF. CDR3 sequence (DNA): TGTGCCAGCAGCCGCAGGGGCGGTATAACCCAAGAGACCCAGTACTTC.

A note on this clonotype: A much larger clone sits a single nucleotide away, making a read error possible. V is TRBV20-1 and J is TRBJ2-7, with TRBD1 identical over 9 bases. The CDR3 is made up of 15 amino acids. CDR1 is DFQATT, CDR2 SNEGSKA, per germline (reference sequence). Trimming at V came to 4 bases and at J to 7 bases, leaving 14 bases not matched to a gene. CDR3 loop: CSATRDRAYYNEQYF. The CDR3 DNA follows: TGCAGTGCTACTAGGGACAGGGCCTACTACAATGAGCAGTACTTC.

The genes are TRBV10-3 and TRBJ2-7, with 7 nucleotides matching TRBD2. The germline V gene encodes CDR1 ENHRY and CDR2 SYGVKD. CDR3 length: 15 amino acids. The J segment lost 2 bases and the V segment lost 6 bases, leaving 10 bases of the junction unmatched. The CDR3 region has the DNA TGTGCCATCAGGTCACTAGCGAGAGGACCCTACGAGCAGTACTTC. This translates into CAIRSLARGPYEQYF.

This chain connects TRBV9 to TRBJ2-5, with TRBD2 matching 12 bases. The DNA end is a closer match to TRBJ2-7, so the J assignment may be wrong. Germline V gene lookup returns CDR1 SGDLS and CDR2 YYNGEE. The CDR3 has 16 residues. The CDR3: CASSRRLAGGFGEQYF. The CDR3 bases are TGTGCCAGCAGCCGAAGGCTAGCGGGAGGGTTTGGCGAGCAGTACTTC.